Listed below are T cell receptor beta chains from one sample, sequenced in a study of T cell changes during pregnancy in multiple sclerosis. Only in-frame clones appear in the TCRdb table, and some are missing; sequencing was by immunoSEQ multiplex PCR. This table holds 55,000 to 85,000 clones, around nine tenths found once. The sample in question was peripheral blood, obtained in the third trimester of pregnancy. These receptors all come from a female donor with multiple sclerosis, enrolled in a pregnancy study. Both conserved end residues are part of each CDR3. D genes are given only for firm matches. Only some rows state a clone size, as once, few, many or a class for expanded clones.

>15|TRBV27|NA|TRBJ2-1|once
CASSPTGLTYNEQFF
TGTGCCAGCAGTCCGACAGGCCTAACCTACAATGAGCAGTTCTTC
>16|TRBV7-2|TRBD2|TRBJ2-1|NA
CASTPGTSGRYNEQFF
TGTGCCAGCACCCCTGGGACTAGCGGGAGATACAATGAGCAGTTCTTC
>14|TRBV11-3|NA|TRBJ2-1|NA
CASSLSGAGNEQFF
TGTGCCAGCAGCTTGTCGGGAGCAGGCAATGAGCAGTTCTTC
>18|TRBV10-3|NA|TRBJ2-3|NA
CATTRNVEAKGDTDTQYF
TGTGCCACGACGCGAAACGTTGAGGCGAAGGGGGACACAGATACGCAGTATTTT
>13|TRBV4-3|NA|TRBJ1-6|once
CASSSDTNSPLHF
TGCGCCAGCAGTTCGGACACTAATTCACCCCTCCACTTT
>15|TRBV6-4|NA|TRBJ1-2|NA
CASSDSKRGADGYTF
TGTGCCAGCAGTGACTCGAAACGAGGCGCTGATGGCTACACCTTC
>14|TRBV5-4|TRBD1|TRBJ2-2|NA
CASTIQGASGELFF
TGTGCCAGCACAATACAGGGGGCGTCCGGGGAGCTGTTTTTT
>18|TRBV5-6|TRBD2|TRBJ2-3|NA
CASSPRTGTSGSTDTQYF
TGTGCCAGCAGCCCCAGAACCGGGACTAGCGGCAGCACAGATACGCAGTATTTT
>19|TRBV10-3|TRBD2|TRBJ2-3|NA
CAISGRGTSGTPGTDTQYF
TGTGCCATCAGTGGGAGGGGGACTAGCGGGACCCCTGGCACAGATACGCAGTATTTT
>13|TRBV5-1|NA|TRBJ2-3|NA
CASSLRDTDTQYF
TGCGCCAGCAGCTTACGAGACACAGATACGCAGTATTTT
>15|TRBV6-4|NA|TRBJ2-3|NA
CASSAGNLEADTQYF
TGTGCCAGCAGCGCGGGAAACTTAGAGGCAGATACGCAGTATTTT
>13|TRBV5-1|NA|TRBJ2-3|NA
CASSSDSTDTQYF
TGCGCCAGCAGTTCGGACTCAACAGATACGCAGTATTTT
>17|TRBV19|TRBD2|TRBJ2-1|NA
CASSIQATSGPYNEQFF
TGTGCCAGTAGTATACAAGCGACTAGCGGACCATACAATGAGCAGTTCTTC
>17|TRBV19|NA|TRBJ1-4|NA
CASSTYPTAVTNEKLFF
TGTGCCAGTAGTACTTACCCGACGGCGGTGACTAATGAAAAACTGTTTTTT
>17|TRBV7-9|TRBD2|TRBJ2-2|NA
CASRPGLAGRNTGELFF
TGTGCCAGCAGACCCGGACTAGCGGGGAGGAACACCGGGGAGCTGTTTTTT
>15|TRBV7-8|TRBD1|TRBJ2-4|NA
CASSLDREGNNIQYF
TGTGCCAGCAGCTTGGACAGGGAAGGGAATAACATTCAGTACTTC